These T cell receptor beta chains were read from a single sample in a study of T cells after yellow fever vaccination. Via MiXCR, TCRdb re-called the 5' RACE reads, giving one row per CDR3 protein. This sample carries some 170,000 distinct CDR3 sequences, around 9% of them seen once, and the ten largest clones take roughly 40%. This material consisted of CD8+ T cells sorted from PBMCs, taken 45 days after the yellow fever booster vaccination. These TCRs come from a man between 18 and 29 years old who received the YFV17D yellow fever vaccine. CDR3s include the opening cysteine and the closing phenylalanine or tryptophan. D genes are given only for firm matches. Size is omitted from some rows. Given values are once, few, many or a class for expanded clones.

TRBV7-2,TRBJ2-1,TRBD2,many,CASLVAGGADNEQFF,TGTGCCAGCCTTGTCGCGGGGGGGGCCGACAATGAGCAGTTCTTC
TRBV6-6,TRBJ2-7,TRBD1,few,CASTPAVAGGSYEQYF,TGTGCCAGCACCCCGGCCGTGGCAGGGGGATCCTACGAGCAGTACTTC
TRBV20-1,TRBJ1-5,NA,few,CSSAQGGLNQPQHF,TGCAGTTCCGCCCAAGGGGGACTTAATCAGCCCCAGCATTTT
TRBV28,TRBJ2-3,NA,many,CASSVPGTSDGTDTQYF,TGTGCCAGCAGTGTCCCCGGGACTTCTGACGGCACAGATACGCAGTATTTT
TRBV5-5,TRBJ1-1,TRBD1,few,CASSTGQGAMGTEAFF,TGTGCCAGCAGCACGGGACAGGGGGCAATGGGGACTGAAGCTTTCTTT
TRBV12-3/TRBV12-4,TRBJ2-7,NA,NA,CASSHRTDPYEQYF,TGTGCCAGCAGTCATAGGACAGACCCCTACGAGCAGTACTTC
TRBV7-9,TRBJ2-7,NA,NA,CASSLEVYEQYF,TGTGCCAGCAGCTTAGAGGTTTACGAGCAGTACTTC
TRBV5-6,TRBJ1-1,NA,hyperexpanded,CASSLEGYGTPAEAFF,TGTGCCAGCAGCTTGGAAGGGTACGGGACGCCGGCTGAAGCTTTCTTT
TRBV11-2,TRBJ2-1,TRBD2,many,CASSFAGGPGYEQFF,TGTGCCAGCAGCTTCGCGGGGGGGCCGGGGTATGAGCAGTTCTTC
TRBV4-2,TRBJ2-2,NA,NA,CASSQEEATLNTGELFF,TGTGCCAGCAGCCAAGAGGAAGCGACACTGAACACCGGGGAGCTGTTTTTT
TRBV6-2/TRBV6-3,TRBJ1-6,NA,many,CASSYRPHRSYNSPLHF,TGTGCCAGCAGTTACCGCCCTCATCGCTCCTATAATTCACCCCTCCACTTT
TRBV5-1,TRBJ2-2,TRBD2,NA,CASSGPLAGDYTGELFF,TGCGCCAGCAGCGGCCCACTAGCGGGCGACTACACCGGGGAGCTGTTTTTT
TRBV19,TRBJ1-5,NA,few,CASSRWAWDQPQHF,TGTGCCAGCAGCCGGTGGGCATGGGATCAGCCCCAGCATTTT
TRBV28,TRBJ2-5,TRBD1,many,CASSFPFWEGGGETQYF,TGTGCCAGCAGTTTCCCTTTTTGGGAAGGGGGCGGGGAGACCCAGTACTTC
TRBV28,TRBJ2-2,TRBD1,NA,CASSPPGQGAGGELFF,TGTGCCAGCAGTCCCCCCGGACAGGGGGCCGGCGGGGAGCTGTTTTTT
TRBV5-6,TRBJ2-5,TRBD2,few,CASRGWERGQETQYF,TGTGCCAGCAGGGGCTGGGAGCGGGGCCAAGAGACCCAGTACTTC
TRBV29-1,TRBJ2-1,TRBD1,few,CSVEDEGTAIYNEQFF,TGCAGCGTTGAAGATGAGGGGACAGCCATCTACAATGAGCAGTTCTTC
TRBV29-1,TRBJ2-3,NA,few,CSVEWGDAGATSTDTQYF,TGCAGCGTTGAATGGGGGGACGCCGGGGCCACTAGCACAGATACGCAGTATTTT
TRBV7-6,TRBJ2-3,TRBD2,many,CASSRAGPGRNTQYF,TGTGCCAGCAGCCGAGCGGGACCAGGGAGAAATACGCAGTATTTT
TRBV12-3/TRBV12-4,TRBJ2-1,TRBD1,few,CASSPTGGEQFF,TGTGCCAGCAGTCCAACAGGGGGTGAGCAGTTCTTC
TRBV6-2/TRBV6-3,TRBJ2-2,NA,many,CAAAPTGREVKDTGELFF,TGTGCCGCTGCCCCCACCGGCAGGGAGGTTAAGGACACCGGGGAGCTGTTTTTT
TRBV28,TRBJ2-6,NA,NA,CASSLSQGTYGANVLTF,TGTGCCAGCAGTTTATCCCAGGGGACTTACGGGGCCAACGTCCTGACTTTC
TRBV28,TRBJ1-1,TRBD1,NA,CASSHRGQNTEAFF,TGTGCCAGCAGTCACAGGGGGCAGAACACTGAAGCTTTCTTT